What follows is one T cell receptor beta chain and its context. The antigen it recognizes is unknown. It has no much larger one-base neighbor in the sample; base qualities were not kept. Each collaborating institution followed its own protocols to collect whole blood in K2EDTA tubes. For TCRbeta analysis, collaborators shipped samples as frozen whole blood, isolated PBMCs, or DNA extracted from either of those sample types. This record comes from a study of blood T cell repertoires in COVID-19 (dated by TCRdb to about 2020). Regarding the complete study: Samples from collaborators originated in the United States, Italy and Spain and spanned both the acute and convalescent phases of COVID-19. HLA class I and class II types, where available, came from metadata supplied by the sample provider rather than from assay-based typing. The repertoires were made available in a free public database intended to serve as a resource for research on the immune response to SARS-CoV-2. A de-identified subject ID, COVID-19 status, age in years and sex were almost always included in the sample metadata. Deeply sampled blood TCRbeta repertoires from subjects exposed to, actively infected with, or recovered from COVID-19 were included in the dataset. The samples were drawn from the first 160 participants of the ongoing ImmuneRACE study and from some 1,300 subjects provided by 6 global collaborators. The prospective study material was composed of cDNA or gDNA derived from T cells, B-cell-depleted T cells, or PBMCs.

TCRbeta CDR3 regions were amplified from genomic DNA by means of the immunoSEQ Assay, a bias-controlled multiplex PCR. The study's processing was this. The number of nucleated cells in each sample was estimated by amplification of reference gene primers within the assay. To quantify the absolute abundance of each unique TCRbeta CDR3 rearrangement, sequence reads were collapsed and filtered. For each sample, productive Simpson clonality was calculated as the square root of Simpson's diversity index across productive rearrangements. Sourced from immuneACCESS, this table was stored by TCRdb with only in-frame sequences that have V and J called. A share of the clones is absent; for the studies checked, an unresolved V gene accounts for under half, and the remainder has no known explanation. That table gives V, J and clone size, and the DNA gave D and trimming. The table for this sample lists over 110,000 clones; around 80% of them were counted only once. The top ten clonotypes cover just under 2% of the sample.

From the cysteine through the phenylalanine, the CDR3 covers 13 amino acids. Of the read, only the CDR3 DNA is kept; its 39 bases are in frame from base 1. V loses 2 bases of germline sequence and J loses 0 bases, and the interval between the two ends is 3 bases. The germline V gene (reference sequence) provides CDR1 MNHEY and CDR2 SMNVEV. What the research found in general, with its limitations: How much clinical and demographic metadata was included differed by source and by participant, and the metadata was provided uncurated.

The sequence was collected from a woman aged 60-70 years with acute or convalescent COVID-19. The sequence joins TRBV27 to TRBJ2-3; the D gene cannot be named for sure. The sample comprised peripheral blood. In nucleotide form, the sequence is TGTGCCAGCAGTTTAACTAGCACAGATACGCAGTATTTT. This yields the protein CASSLTSTDTQYF.